This T cell receptor (beta chain) originates from a study of human T cells and chemical hapten exposure. Time point meaning: patch test 3, about 24 weeks after DPC sensitization. Sample treatment: therapeutic diphenylcyclopropenone sensitization with weekly scalp DPC. TCRdb independently ran MiXCR on the RACE reads; one entry per CDR3 protein. This table has more than 150,000 distinct CDR3 sequences, 24% appearing once. This clonotype was seen a few times. The germline V and J ends were trimmed by 1 base and 2 bases, with 15 bases remaining between them. This CDR3 has 16 amino acids. Germline V lookup: CDR1 LGHDT, CDR2 YNNKEL (reference sequence).

The genes are TRBV3-1 and TRBJ2-7; the D gene is possibly TRBD2 (6 bases). The sample here was whole blood, taken in connection with sensitization to the hapten diphenylcyclopropenone (DPC). The receptor was derived from a woman between 35 and 50 years old with alopecia areata. Some clones in this sample may be carry-over from other donors' samples. This CDR3 is CASSQGPAGGTYEQYF. The CDR3 bases are TGTGCCAGCAGCCAAGGCCCCGCCGGGGGAACCTACGAGCAGTACTTC.